Following are 23 T cell receptor beta chains from one sample sequenced in a study of T-cell reconstitution after alpha-beta-depleted transplantation in children. Unique molecular identifiers were used in preparing the TCRbeta library. TCRdb fed the PCR reads into MiXCR, producing one record per CDR3 protein. This sample has approximately 640,000 distinct CDR3 sequences, with around a sixth found just once. This sample comprised PBMCs from the stem cell graft donor, obtained from the stem cell graft. These receptors originate from a human donor who donated a stem cell graft to a child with acute myeloid leukemia.

This chain links TRBV6-1 with TRBJ2-7; either TRBD1 or TRBD2 may fit D (6 bases each). Trimming took 6 bases from V and 0 from J, leaving 15 bases between them. The germline V gene has CDR1 MNHNS and CDR2 SASEGT. The CDR3 is 15 amino acids. CDR3 region: CASRPSGAPSYEQYF. CDR3 DNA sequence: TGTGCCAGCAGACCCTCGGGGGCCCCCTCCTACGAGCAGTACTTC.

V and J are TRBV7-2 and TRBJ2-3; no firm D call. The CDR3 consists of 15 residues. Trimming removed 2 bases at V and 4 bases at J, with 13 bases between. Germline CDR1 is SGHTA and CDR2 is FQGNSA. As DNA, the CDR3 is TGTGCCAGCAGCTTAATGCTAGGACGGGCAGATACGCAGTATTTT. Translating gives CASSLMLGRADTQYF.

The V and J genes are TRBV7-3 and TRBJ1-1; possible D gene TRBD1, 5 bases. Germline V gene sequence: CDR1 SGHTA, CDR2 FQGTGA. The CDR3 totals 17 residues. Trimming cost V 2 bases and J 4 bases, with 20 bases left between them. The CDR3 region is CASSLSGPGVGGTEAFF. The CDR3 DNA follows: TGTGCCAGCAGCTTATCAGGTCCTGGGGTTGGGGGCACTGAAGCTTTCTTT.

At least ten counts were recorded for this clonotype. The chain combines TRBV7-2 with TRBJ2-1; TRBD2 aligns across 7 bases. Germline CDR1 and CDR2: SGHTA and FQGNSA. There are 15 residues in the CDR3. Losses at the gene ends were 1 base for V and 8 bases for J; bases not matched to a gene: 8. In DNA, the CDR3 is TGTGCCAGCAGCTTAGGTCCCTCGGCGGGAGATGAGCAGTTCTTC. It yields the protein CASSLGPSAGDEQFF.

This clonotype came up once. The chain carries TRBV14 and TRBJ1-5; 8 bases are a match to TRBD1. Germline CDR1 reads SGHDN; CDR2 reads FVKESK. The CDR3 is 17 residues long. Trimming took 6 bases from V and 1 from J; bases not matched to a gene: 11. CDR3 amino acids: CASRPGQGYVSNQPQHF. CDR3 bases: TGTGCCAGCAGACCAGGACAGGGCTATGTGAGCAATCAGCCCCAGCATTTT.

This clonotype has a handful of counts. The V and J genes are TRBV11-2 and TRBJ2-5; 9 nucleotides agree with TRBD1. This CDR3 has 16 residues. J lost 2 bases, V lost 5 bases, and 9 bases had no gene match. CDR1 is SGHAT and CDR2 is FQNNGV in the germline V gene. DNA of the CDR3: TGTGCCAGCAGCACCGGACAGGGGAGTCGGCAAGAGACCCAGTACTTC. It encodes CASSTGQGSRQETQYF.

This chain joins TRBV5-1 and TRBJ2-2; the match to TRBD1 covers 7 bases. This CDR3 spans 14 amino acids. V lost 0 bases and J lost 8; bases outside the gene matches: 4. Germline V gives CDR1 SGHRS, CDR2 YFSETQ. CDR3 coding DNA: TGCGCCAGCAGCTTGGGGGACAGTCCTGGGGAGCTGTTTTTT. Translating it yields CASSLGDSPGELFF.

The rearrangement links TRBV11-2 to TRBJ2-5; D is tentatively TRBD1 or TRBD2 (5 bases each). CDR1 SGHAT and CDR2 FQNNGV come from the germline V gene. The CDR3 runs 13 residues. Trimming cost V 5 bases and J 2 bases, with 9 bases left between them. DNA for the CDR3: TGTGCCAGCAGCGGGGACGTACAAGAGACCCAGTACTTC. Translated, it gives CASSGDVQETQYF.

This clonotype was detected ten times or more. DNA for the CDR3: TGTGCCAGCAGCTTGAGGGGTTTGACAGGGGGCTACGAGCAGTACTTC. Protein product: CASSLRGLTGGYEQYF. This chain joins TRBV5-5 and TRBJ2-7; 9 bases match TRBD1. With 1 base clipped from V and 3 bases from J, the junction kept 8 bases outside the gene matches. Germline V gives CDR1 SGHKS, CDR2 YYEKEE (reference sequence). This CDR3 is built from 16 residues.

This clonotype was seen only a few times. J is TRBJ2-1 and V is TRBV7-8, with TRBD2 matching 9 bases. CDR1 and CDR2 (germline): SGHVS, FQNEAQ. V gave up 1 base and J gave up 13 bases; unmatched junction bases: 8. The CDR3 extends over 14 amino acids. The CDR3 region has the DNA TGTGCCAGCAGCTTAGAGATAGCGGGGGCTCTCCAGTTCTTC. This codes for CASSLEIAGALQFF.

Note on this clonotype: This could be a read error, since a much larger clone is one nucleotide away. The chain links TRBV20-1 to TRBJ1-5; D remains ambiguous. Looked up from germline, CDR1 is DFQATT and CDR2 is SNEGSKA (reference sequence). Trimming stripped 6 bases from V and 9 bases from J, with 15 bases between. This CDR3 region has 12 residues. The CDR3 here is CSAAGLDRPQHF. In DNA, the CDR3 is TGCAGTGCGGCGGGATTGGATCGGCCCCAGCATTTT.

The table lists this clonotype with many counts. The gene calls are TRBV9 and TRBJ1-4; 7 bases line up with TRBD1. Germline V gene lookup returns CDR1 SGDLS and CDR2 YYNGEE. The CDR3 is made up of 15 amino acids. V dropped 5 bases and J dropped 6; count of bases not matched to a gene: 10. The CDR3 bases are TGTGCCAGCAGTGAAACCGGGACAGTAGATGAAAAACTGTTTTTT. It is translated as CASSETGTVDEKLFF. The whole variable domain, filled in from reference TRBV9 and TRBJ1-4, reads DSGVTQTPKHLITATGQRVTLRCSPRSGDLSVYWYQQSLDQGLQFLIQYYNGEERAKGNILERFSAQQFPDLHSELNLSSLELGDSALYFCASSETGTVDEKLFFGSGTQLSVL.

This clonotype was observed at least ten times. The V call is TRBV7-2, the J call TRBJ2-3, with a possible D match to TRBD1 (5 bases). CDR3 length equals 12 residues. The V gene's germline CDR1 is SGHTA and CDR2 FQGNSA. Trimming removed 3 bases from V and 9 bases from J, with 10 bases in between. CDR3 loop: CASSFPGSTQYF. DNA of the CDR3: TGTGCCAGCAGCTTCCCAGGGTCCACGCAGTATTTT.

This clonotype was picked up many times. The genes are TRBV20-1 and TRBJ1-4, with 10 bases that match TRBD1. Trimming removed 5 bases from V and 7 bases from J; junction bases left unmatched: 10. The CDR3 has 15 amino acids. Germline V gives CDR1 DFQATT, CDR2 SNEGSKA (reference sequence). This CDR3 is CSASNLRDRGEKLFF. CDR3 bases: TGCAGTGCTTCCAACCTCCGGGACAGGGGTGAAAAACTGTTTTTT.

This clonotype was seen repeatedly, ten times or more. The chain joins TRBV20-1 to TRBJ1-1; possible D gene TRBD1, 5 bases. This CDR3 region has 12 residues. V lost 4 bases and J 5 bases, leaving 11 bases between the germline ends. Germline V CDR1 and CDR2: DFQATT, SNEGSKA (reference sequence). CDR3 DNA: TGCAGTGCTACCGGGGCGCTGACTGAAGCTTTCTTT. Its protein is CSATGALTEAFF.

This chain joins TRBV6-5 and TRBJ2-7; D ambiguous. The CDR3 runs to 13 residues. Trimming stripped 6 bases from V and 6 bases from J, with 15 bases between. CDR1 is MNHEY and CDR2 is SVGAGI in the germline V gene. In DNA, the CDR3 is TGTGCCAGCAGCCCCGCCGGGCCCCGCGAGCAGTACTTC. Its translation: CASSPAGPREQYF.

This clonotype appeared a few times. The gene calls are TRBV12-3 or TRBV12-4 and TRBJ2-5, with D tentatively TRBD2 (6 bases). The CDR3 contains 13 residues. The V gene lost 7 bases and the J gene lost 3 bases, with 12 bases spanning the gap. The CDR3 is CASTPSGEETQYF. In DNA form, the CDR3 reads TGTGCCAGCACCCCCTCGGGGGAAGAGACCCAGTACTTC.

V is TRBV18 and J is TRBJ2-4, with 8 bases that match TRBD1. V shed 2 bases, J shed 6 bases, and the junction held 3 bases outside the gene matches. The CDR3 runs 14 residues. The germline CDR1 and CDR2 sequences are KGHSH and LQKENI. Here the CDR3 DNA reads TGTGCCAGCTCACCAGGGGACAGGCTAAACATTCAGTACTTC. Its protein product is CASSPGDRLNIQYF.

This clonotype was seen a few times. This sequence joins TRBV12-3 or TRBV12-4 and TRBJ2-3; TRBD1 matches 9 bases. Losses at the gene ends were 6 bases for V and 5 bases for J; bases not matched to a gene: 6. This CDR3 is 14 amino acids long. CDR3 bases: TGTGCCAGCAGCTTTGGACAGGGGAGAGATACGCAGTATTTT. It yields the protein CASSFGQGRDTQYF.

The rearrangement uses TRBV27 and TRBJ2-1; D not resolved. The germline CDR1 and CDR2 sequences are MNHEY and SMNVEV (reference sequence). The CDR3 runs to 12 residues. V lost 4 bases and J lost 15, with 16 bases in between. The chain's CDR3 is CASSSASPPSFF. The DNA for the CDR3 is TGTGCCAGCAGTTCGGCGAGCCCGCCTTCGTTCTTC.

This clonotype occurred a few times. The V and J genes are TRBV7-6 and TRBJ2-2; D uncertain. Trimming removed 2 bases from V and 7 bases from J, with 8 bases in between. The CDR3 has 13 residues. CDR1 is SGHVS, CDR2 FNYEAQ, per germline. The CDR3 region is CASSLSVNGELFF. In nucleotides, the CDR3 is TGTGCCAGCAGCTTATCGGTCAACGGGGAGCTGTTTTTT.

The chain combines TRBV5-6 with TRBJ1-1; a possible D gene is TRBD1 (5 bases). V lost 1 base, J lost 1 base, and 11 bases lay in between. There are 15 residues in the CDR3. The V gene's germline CDR1 is SGHDT and CDR2 YYEEEE. The DNA for the CDR3 is TGTGCCAGCAGCTTGCCGGGACGGACGAACACTGAAGCTTTCTTT. This encodes CASSLPGRTNTEAFF.

This clonotype was observed many times. The chain is built from TRBV20-1 and TRBJ2-5, with D possibly matching TRBD2 (6 bases). The V gene's germline CDR1 is DFQATT and CDR2 SNEGSKA (reference sequence). The V end lost 3 bases, the J end lost 5 bases, and 19 bases lay between the germline ends. The CDR3 totals 15 residues. DNA for the CDR3: TGCAGTGCTAGTCCTTCGGGGGTGTCGGAGGAGACCCAGTACTTC. This codes for CSASPSGVSEETQYF.